Sequencing of this T cell receptor (beta chain) was carried out in a study of cytomegalovirus exposure and HLA in healthy donors. Study findings and constraints: Through in vitro validation, three CMV-associated chains were shown to be specific for CMV antigens. Both high specificity and high sensitivity reportedly marked the classifier's diagnosis of cytomegalovirus status.

The donors were members of the validation cohort, which comprised 120 subjects and was separate from the first cohort of more than 500 subjects. Comments on this clone: Its antigen is undetermined.

Trimming left V 6 bases short and J 7 bases short, with 18 bases between. The CDR3 spans 14 residues. Germline lookup yields CDR1 PRHDT and CDR2 FYEKMQ (reference sequence). TCRdb's table, derived via immunoSEQ multiplex PCR, lists solely in-frame clones and lacks some. The table shows some 180,000 clones, with more than 75% occurring only once. The chain employs TRBV13 and TRBJ1-1; no clear D gene. The sequence was obtained from a man aged 30 to 45 in good health and CMV-seropositive. The sequenced sample was PBMCs. CDR3 in amino acids: CASRRPTAGDEAFF. DNA of the CDR3: TGTGCCAGCAGGCGGCCCACGGCGGGCGATGAAGCTTTCTTT. The full variable domain, its missing parts supplied by reference TRBV13 and TRBJ1-1, is AAGVIQSPRHLIKEKRETATLKCYPIPRHDTVYWYQQGPGQDPQFLISFYEKMQSDKGSIPDRFSAQQFSDYHSELNMSSLELGDSALYFCASRRPTAGDEAFFGQGTRLTVV.